Listed below are T cell receptor beta chains from one sample, sequenced in a study of blood T cell dynamics during melanoma immunotherapy. Assay: immunoSEQ multiplex PCR; the TCRdb copy retains only in-frame clones and omits some. The sample has 17,000 or so clones; 65% to 90% are singletons. This specimen was blood, taken from a patient treated with checkpoint blockade. The origin of the receptors is a human donor with melanoma. Both conserved end residues are part of each CDR3. The D gene is left open where the match is weak. Only part of the rows carry a size: once, few, many, or a class if the clone is expanded.

CDR3aa	d_gene	v_gene	j_gene	len	abundance
CASRQKTQETQYF	.	TRBV7-9	TRBJ2-5	13	.
CASSLSWYEQYF	.	TRBV28	TRBJ2-7	12	.
CASSPALGLSSYNEQFF	.	TRBV18	TRBJ2-1	17	.
CASSLQGQDNGYTF	TRBD1	TRBV5-1	TRBJ1-2	14	.
CASSFGGGSYEQYF	TRBD2	TRBV11-2	TRBJ2-7	14	.
CASNQRIFNEQFF	.	TRBV11-2	TRBJ2-1	13	.
CASSPEGSNEQFF	.	TRBV7-9	TRBJ2-1	13	.
CASSPLDKGSELFF	.	TRBV18	TRBJ2-2	14	.
CASSQGIGTYEQYF	.	TRBV14	TRBJ2-7	14	.
CASSPGTSGRSSTDTQYF	TRBD2	TRBV7-3	TRBJ2-3	18	.
CASSRTTTGELFF	.	TRBV11-3	TRBJ2-2	13	.
CASNPMTGLANTGELFF	TRBD2	TRBV11-1	TRBJ2-2	17	.
CASRRYRGTGELFF	TRBD1	TRBV6-5	TRBJ2-2	14	.
CAGTGSAGSYEQYF	TRBD1	TRBV30	TRBJ2-7	14	.
CASSLEGLRRSDTQYF	.	TRBV11-3	TRBJ2-3	16	.
CASSLGAGLSSPLHF	.	TRBV27	TRBJ1-6	15	.
CASSLFGGPGEKLFF	.	TRBV27	TRBJ1-4	15	.
CASSKARVKETQYF	.	TRBV21-1	TRBJ2-5	14	.
CASSDSTGSSDEQFF	TRBD1	TRBV6-1	TRBJ2-1	15	.
CASSLTGVEQYF	TRBD1	TRBV7-2	TRBJ2-7	12	.
CASSLVLARTDTQYF	.	TRBV27	TRBJ2-3	15	once
CASRGGAEAFF	.	TRBV6-1	TRBJ1-1	11	.
CASSPGGGLGSGETQYF	.	TRBV7-8	TRBJ2-5	17	.
CASSYMAGGANEQFF	TRBD2	TRBV6-6	TRBJ2-1	15	.
CASSLGRASADTQYF	.	TRBV11-3	TRBJ2-3	15	.
CASSFERTGLAYGYTF	.	TRBV6-5	TRBJ1-2	16	once
CASSLSRDSYNEQFF	.	TRBV7-2	TRBJ2-1	15	.
CASSLGGQYLGRRYGYTF	.	TRBV11-1	TRBJ1-2	18	.
CASARFGQGIDGYTF	.	TRBV21-1	TRBJ1-2	15	.
CASGLGGTSGYEQYF	TRBD2	TRBV12-5	TRBJ2-7	15	.
CASSFSTLYNEQFF	.	TRBV5-6	TRBJ2-1	14	.
CASVGLAGGSYNEQFF	TRBD2	TRBV10-2	TRBJ2-1	16	few
CASIGAYEQYF	.	TRBV6-5	TRBJ2-7	11	.
CASSQGWGTVNEKLFF	TRBD1	TRBV4-1	TRBJ1-4	16	.
CASSLLAQPQHF	.	TRBV5-8	TRBJ1-5	12	.
CASSQEGWTTLPGELFF	.	TRBV4-1	TRBJ2-2	17	.
CASSLAGGYTF	.	TRBV7-1	TRBJ1-2	11	.
CAISVGTGNSPLHF	TRBD1	TRBV10-3	TRBJ1-6	14	.
CASSSVQGGTDTQYF	.	TRBV28	TRBJ2-3	15	.
CASSYSQGAYEQYF	TRBD1	TRBV6-6	TRBJ2-7	14	once
CAITPASGSYEQYF	TRBD2	TRBV10-3	TRBJ2-7	14	.
CASSVGISGREHTGELFF	TRBD2	TRBV9	TRBJ2-2	18	.
CASSPPKGQGPTIYF	TRBD1	TRBV28	TRBJ1-3	15	.
CASSLAQGAPETQYF	TRBD1	TRBV7-7	TRBJ2-5	15	.
CATKGLAGDIQYEQYF	TRBD2	TRBV28	TRBJ2-7	16	.
CASKGVGESPLHF	.	TRBV14	TRBJ1-6	13	.
CASSEPSGITDTQYF	TRBD2	TRBV2	TRBJ2-3	15	.
CASSWGVGLREEKLFF	.	TRBV5-6	TRBJ1-4	16	.
CASSITGPTGELFF	.	TRBV19	TRBJ2-2	14	.
CASARGQGGGYTF	TRBD1	TRBV19	TRBJ1-2	13	few